This T cell receptor (beta chain) stems from a study of vaccination and CD4 T cells after COVID-19. On the study more broadly: The authors used overlapping spike peptides from SARS-CoV-2, HCoV-NL63, HCoV-OC43 and HCoV-229E to stimulate cells.

Treatment denoted: roughly nine-day PBMC culture with coronavirus spike peptide pools or control peptides (ViraFEST assay). Harvesting of the unexposed donor's CD4+ T cells predated the COVID-19 pandemic (2011-2018). The sample holds a few counts of this clonotype. Antigen specificity is unknown. The trim removed 4 bases at V and 1 base at J, leaving 7 bases unmatched. CDR1 is SGDLS and CDR2 is YYNGEE in the germline V gene. This CDR3 has 16 residues. The Oncomine TCR Beta short-read assay sequenced DNA from cultured CD4+ T cells. One entry per CDR3 protein, called by TCRdb with MiXCR from the PCR reads. The table shows around 1,500 distinct CDR3 sequences, with roughly 12% occurring only once.

Sequencing input: CD4+ T cells from blood, cultured in vitro. V is TRBV9 and J is TRBJ2-2; 7 nucleotides match TRBD1. This sequence originates from a human donor in good health. CDR3 bases: TGTGCCAGCAGCCCCCTAGCAGGGGGGAACACCGGGGAGCTGTTTTTT. Amino acids: CASSPLAGGNTGELFF.